The T cell receptor beta chain under discussion was sequenced for a study of blood T cell repertoires in COVID-19. CDR3 length: 14 residues. V was cut by 4 bases and J by 6 bases, with 17 bases left in between. Germline CDR1 reads SGHKS; CDR2 reads YYEKEE (reference sequence). In the authors' workflow: Amplification from reference gene primers served as the basis for estimated nucleated cell counts. Sequencing was performed with immunoSEQ multiplex PCR; in TCRdb, only in-frame clones are kept and a portion is missing. V, J and clone size are those of that table, while D and trimming were read from the DNA. The top ten clones hold about 8.2% of a sample with hundreds of thousands of clones, roughly 89% of them seen once. Seattle researchers signed up patients amid active infection and tracked them longitudinally.

Sequencing was done on a sample of peripheral blood. The TCR was taken from a woman in her fifties or sixties with COVID-19, enrolled during active disease. V usage is TRBV5-5 and J usage is TRBJ2-7; D is perhaps TRBD2 (6 bases). The CDR3 loop is CASSPVPGEREQYF. In nucleotides, the CDR3 is TGTGCCAGCAGCCCGGTCCCGGGGGAGCGCGAGCAGTACTTC.